One and the same sample provided the 15 T cell receptor beta chains below, sequenced in a study of cytomegalovirus exposure and HLA in healthy donors. The PCR used 60 Vbeta and 13 Jbeta primers. Sequencing was performed with immunoSEQ multiplex PCR; in TCRdb, only in-frame clones are kept and a portion is missing. The repertoire holds 150,000 to 200,000 clones, with 75% to 80% as singletons. Sequences were obtained from PBMCs. The receptors stem from a woman between 35 and 50 years old in good health and CMV-seronegative.

The gene calls are TRBV28 and TRBJ1-5; maybe TRBD1 (5 bases). V lost 10 bases and J lost 4, with 14 bases in between. The CDR3 extends over 13 amino acids. CDR1 is MDHEN and CDR2 is SYDVKM in the germline V gene. Here the CDR3 reads CATQPQGNQPQHF. CDR3 bases: TGTGCCACACAACCCCAGGGTAATCAGCCCCAGCATTTT.

This clone was observed a few times. The chain couples TRBV14 to TRBJ2-7, with 7 bases aligning to TRBD1. The CDR3 runs to 16 residues. From germline, CDR1 is SGHDN and CDR2 FVKESK. The V gene end was trimmed by 2 bases and the J gene end by 3 bases; junction bases not matched to a gene: 10. The CDR3 here is CASSQHSGTALYEQYF. The CDR3 DNA reads TGTGCCAGCAGCCAACACTCCGGGACAGCTCTCTACGAGCAGTACTTC. The complete variable domain, with remaining parts taken from reference TRBV14 and TRBJ2-7, reads EAGVTQFPSHSVIEKGQTVTLRCDPISGHDNLYWYRRVMGKEIKFLLHFVKESKQDESGMPNNRFLAERTGGTYSTLKVQPAELEDSGVYFCASSQHSGTALYEQYFGPGTRLTVT.

The rearrangement links TRBV28 to TRBJ1-2; 8 bases match TRBD1. From germline, CDR1 is MDHEN and CDR2 SYDVKM. V shed 6 bases, J shed 1 base, and the junction held 13 bases outside the gene matches. The CDR3 has 17 residues. The CDR3 bases are TGTGCCAGCAGGCTAGGGACAGGCCTCCCAATTAACTATGGCTACACCTTC. Translation: CASRLGTGLPINYGYTF.

The CDR3 loop is CASSLVDRDYGYTF. The CDR3 DNA follows: TGTGCCAGCAGCTTGGTGGACAGGGATTATGGCTACACCTTC. The rearrangement links TRBV5-6 to TRBJ1-2; TRBD1 agrees at 8 bases. V lost 0 bases to trimming and J lost 5 bases; unmatched junction nucleotides: 3. The CDR3 consists of 14 residues. CDR1 SGHDT and CDR2 YYEEEE come from the germline V gene. The complete variable domain, with remaining parts taken from reference TRBV5-6 and TRBJ1-2, reads DAGVTQSPTHLIKTRGQQVTLRCSPKSGHDTVSWYQQALGQGPQFIFQYYEEEERQRGNFPDRFSGHQFPNYSSELNVNALLLGDSALYLCASSLVDRDYGYTFGSGTRLTVV.

This chain connects TRBV5-1 to TRBJ2-3; possible D gene TRBD1, 6 bases. The CDR3 runs 14 residues. CDR1 and CDR2 from the germline V gene are SGHRS and YFSETQ. V lost 2 bases and J lost 3, with 10 bases in between. CDR3 DNA: TGCGCCAGCAGCTTTCAGGGGAGTACAGATACGCAGTATTTT. This translates into CASSFQGSTDTQYF.

The chain uses TRBV2 and TRBJ1-1; 7 bases line up with TRBD1. J lost 6 bases, V lost 10 bases, and 11 bases had no gene match. CDR3 length: 13 amino acids. CDR1 SNHLY and CDR2 FYNNEI come from the germline V gene. The CDR3 sequence: CAITTGRGAEAFF. The CDR3 coding sequence is TGTGCCATAACGACAGGGAGAGGTGCTGAAGCTTTCTTT. Supplemented by reference TRBV2 and TRBJ1-1, the full variable domain reads EPEVTQTPSHQVTQMGQEVILRCVPISNHLYFYWYRQILGQKVEFLVSFYNNEISEKSEIFDDQFSVERPDGSNFTLKIRSTKLEDSAMYFCAITTGRGAEAFFGQGTRLTVV.

V is TRBV29-1 and J is TRBJ1-2, with a tentative D call TRBD1 (6 bases). Germline V gene data show CDR1 as SQVTM and CDR2 as ANQGSEA. The CDR3 runs to 19 residues. The V and J ends lost 8 bases and 4 bases respectively, with 35 bases between them. In DNA, the CDR3 is TGCAGCACACGTGAGGGGGGGCGAACCTCCCATCGGACGCGCTATGGCTACACCTTC. Translation: CSTREGGRTSHRTRYGYTF.

The J gene is TRBJ1-1, the V gene TRBV6-5, with unresolved D. This CDR3 has 11 amino acids. Germline V lookup: CDR1 MNHEY, CDR2 SVGAGI. V was trimmed by 7 bases and J by 1 base, leaving 4 bases between them. CDR3 protein: CASTGNTEAFF. The CDR3 nucleotides read TGTGCCAGCACCGGGAACACTGAAGCTTTCTTT.

The table lists this clone with a count of one. The chain is built from TRBV19 and TRBJ2-5, with 8 bases fitting TRBD2. The V segment lost 6 bases and the J segment 2 bases; nucleotides outside the gene matches: 8. The CDR3 has 15 amino acids. Germline V gene data show CDR1 as LNHDA and CDR2 as SQIVND (reference sequence). As DNA, the CDR3 is TGTGCCAGTAGAGGGAGCGGGGGCCCACAAGAGACCCAGTACTTC. Its protein product is CASRGSGGPQETQYF. The whole variable domain, filled in from reference TRBV19 and TRBJ2-5, reads DGGITQSPKYLFRKEGQNVTLSCEQNLNHDAMYWYRQDPGQGLRLIYYSQIVNDFQKGDIAEGYSVSREKKESFPLTVTSAQKNPTAFYLCASRGSGGPQETQYFGPGTRLLVL.

This rearrangement joins TRBV7-9 to TRBJ1-1; D is uncertain. Germline CDR1 reads SEHNR; CDR2 reads FQNEAQ (reference sequence). The ends were cut back, 2 bases at V and 4 bases at J, with 11 bases in the middle. The CDR3 is 14 amino acids. The CDR3 spells CASSLYVESTEAFF. Here the CDR3 DNA reads TGTGCCAGCAGCTTATATGTAGAAAGCACTGAAGCTTTCTTT.

This clone has a handful of counts. The chain recombines TRBV18 with TRBJ2-1, with TRBD2 identical over 14 bases. Trimming cost V 5 bases and J 7 bases; bases outside gene matches: 16. The CDR3 loop spans 19 amino acids. Germline-derived CDR1 and CDR2 are KGHSH and LQKENI. The CDR3 sequence is CASSSGLAGAPPGKNEQFF. The CDR3 bases are TGTGCCAGCTCATCGGGACTAGCGGGGGCCCCCCCTGGGAAGAATGAGCAGTTCTTC.

A single count supports this clone. The junction differs from germline at one of its ends, possibly a read error. This chain uses TRBV7-9 with TRBJ2-3; D gene uncertain. The CDR3 covers 12 residues. In germline, CDR1 is SEHNR, CDR2 FQNEAQ (reference sequence). Here the CDR3 reads CSSSFMSDTQYF. In DNA form, the CDR3 reads TGTTCCAGCAGCTTTATGTCAGATACGCAGTATTTT.

This chain links TRBV2 with TRBJ1-4; the match to TRBD1 covers 8 bases. This CDR3 contains 14 residues. Trimming at V came to 5 bases and at J to 6 bases, leaving 5 bases not matched to a gene. CDR1 is SNHLY and CDR2 is FYNNEI in the germline V gene. CDR3 protein: CASSYRGGDEKLFF. The CDR3 DNA sequence: TGTGCCAGCAGTTACAGGGGGGGGGATGAAAAACTGTTTTTT.

This rearrangement joins TRBV6-5 to TRBJ2-1, with TRBD2 matching 9 bases. V dropped 8 bases and J dropped 13; count of bases not matched to a gene: 9. Germline V CDR1 and CDR2: MNHEY, SVGAGI. The CDR3 is 12 residues long. The CDR3 sequence: CASHSAGGQQFF. The CDR3 DNA follows: TGTGCCAGCCATTCGGCGGGGGGGCAACAGTTCTTC.

This sequence joins TRBV5-1 and TRBJ1-2; TRBD1 matches 7 bases. The CDR3 sequence is 13 residues long. V lost 6 bases to trimming and J lost 5 bases; unmatched junction nucleotides: 7. Germline-derived CDR1 and CDR2 are SGHRS and YFSETQ. This chain's CDR3 is CASNSDRSYGYTF. CDR3 DNA sequence: TGCGCCAGCAATTCGGACAGGAGTTATGGCTACACCTTC.